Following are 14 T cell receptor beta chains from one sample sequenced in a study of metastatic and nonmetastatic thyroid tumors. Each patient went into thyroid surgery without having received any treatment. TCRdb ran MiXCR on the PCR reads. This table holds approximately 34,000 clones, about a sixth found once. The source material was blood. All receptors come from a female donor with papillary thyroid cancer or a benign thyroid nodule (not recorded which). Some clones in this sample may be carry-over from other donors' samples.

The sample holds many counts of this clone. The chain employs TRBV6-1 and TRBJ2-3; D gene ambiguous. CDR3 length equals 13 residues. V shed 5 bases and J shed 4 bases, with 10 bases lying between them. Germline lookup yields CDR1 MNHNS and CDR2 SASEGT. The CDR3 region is CASSPLGADTQYF. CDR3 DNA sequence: TGTGCCAGCAGTCCGCTAGGCGCAGATACGCAGTATTTT.

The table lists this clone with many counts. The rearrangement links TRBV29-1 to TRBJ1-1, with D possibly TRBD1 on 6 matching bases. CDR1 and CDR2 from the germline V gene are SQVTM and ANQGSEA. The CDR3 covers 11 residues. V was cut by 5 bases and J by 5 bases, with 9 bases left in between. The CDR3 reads CSVLQGTEAFF. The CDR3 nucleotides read TGCAGCGTTTTACAGGGAACTGAAGCTTTCTTT.

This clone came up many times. In nucleotides, the CDR3 is TGTGCCAGCAGCCCCTTGCGGGGAAAAAACACTGAAGCTTTCTTT. Amino acids: CASSPLRGKNTEAFF. The rearrangement uses TRBV12-3 or TRBV12-4 and TRBJ1-1; D unresolved. The V and J ends lost 6 bases and 2 bases respectively, with 16 bases between them. The CDR3 loop spans 15 amino acids.

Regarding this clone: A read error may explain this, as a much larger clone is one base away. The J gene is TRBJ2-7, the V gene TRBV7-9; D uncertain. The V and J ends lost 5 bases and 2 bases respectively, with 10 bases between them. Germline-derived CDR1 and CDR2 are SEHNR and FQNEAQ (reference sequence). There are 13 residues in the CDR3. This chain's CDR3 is CASSLKCTYEQYF. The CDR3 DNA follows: TGTGCCAGCAGCCTTAAGTGCACCTACGAGCAGTACTTC.

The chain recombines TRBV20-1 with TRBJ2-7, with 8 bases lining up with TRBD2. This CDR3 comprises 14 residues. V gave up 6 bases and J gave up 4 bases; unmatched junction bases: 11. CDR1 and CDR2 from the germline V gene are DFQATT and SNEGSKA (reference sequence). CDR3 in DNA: TGCAGTGCGTCGGTGGGCGGGAGGTGGTACGAGCAGTACTTC. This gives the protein CSASVGGRWYEQYF.

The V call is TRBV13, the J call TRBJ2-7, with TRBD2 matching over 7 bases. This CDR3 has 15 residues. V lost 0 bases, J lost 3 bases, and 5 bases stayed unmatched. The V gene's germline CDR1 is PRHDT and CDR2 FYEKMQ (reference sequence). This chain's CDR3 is CASSLGASGVYEQYF. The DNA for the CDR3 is TGTGCCAGCAGCTTAGGTGCTAGCGGCGTCTACGAGCAGTACTTC.

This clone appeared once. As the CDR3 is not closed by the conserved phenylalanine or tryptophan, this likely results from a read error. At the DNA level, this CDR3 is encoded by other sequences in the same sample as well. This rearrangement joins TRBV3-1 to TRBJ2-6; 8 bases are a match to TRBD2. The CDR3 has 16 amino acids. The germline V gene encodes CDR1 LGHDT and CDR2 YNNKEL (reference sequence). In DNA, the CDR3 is TGTGCCAGCAGCCAGCGGGGGGCGGCTGGTGCCAACGTCCTGACTTCC. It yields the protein CASSQRGAAGANVLTS.

DNA of the CDR3: TGTGCCAGCAGTTTATTAAAGACATGGGCGGGCACTGAAGCTTTCTTT. It translates to CASSLLKTWAGTEAFF. The J gene is TRBJ1-1, the V gene TRBV28; unclear D gene. Per germline, CDR1 MDHEN and CDR2 SYDVKM. Trimming took off 1 base at V and 4 bases at J, with 16 bases between the two ends. The CDR3 is 16 amino acids. Full variable domain (missing parts from reference TRBV28 and TRBJ1-1): DVKVTQSSRYLVKRTGEKVFLECVQDMDHENMFWYRQDPGLGLRLIYFSYDVKMKEKGDIPEGYSVSREKKERFSLILESASTNQTSMYLCASSLLKTWAGTEAFFGQGTRLTVV.

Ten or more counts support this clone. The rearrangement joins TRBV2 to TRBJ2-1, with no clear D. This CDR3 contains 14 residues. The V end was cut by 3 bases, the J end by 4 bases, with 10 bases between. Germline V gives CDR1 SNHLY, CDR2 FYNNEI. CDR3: CASSEETGYNEQFF. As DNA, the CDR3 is TGTGCCAGCAGTGAGGAGACTGGTTACAATGAGCAGTTCTTC.

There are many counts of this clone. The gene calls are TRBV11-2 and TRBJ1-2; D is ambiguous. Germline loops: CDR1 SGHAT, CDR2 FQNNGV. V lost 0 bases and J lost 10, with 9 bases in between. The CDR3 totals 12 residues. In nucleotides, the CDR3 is TGTGCCAGCAGCTTAGATGGTTCGGTCTACACCTTC. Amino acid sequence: CASSLDGSVYTF. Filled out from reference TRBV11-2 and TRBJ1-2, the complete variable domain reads EAGVAQSPRYKIIEKRQSVAFWCNPISGHATLYWYQQILGQGPKLLIQFQNNGVVDDSQLPKDRFSAERLKGVDSTLKIQPAKLEDSAVYLCASSLDGSVYTFGSGTRLTVV.

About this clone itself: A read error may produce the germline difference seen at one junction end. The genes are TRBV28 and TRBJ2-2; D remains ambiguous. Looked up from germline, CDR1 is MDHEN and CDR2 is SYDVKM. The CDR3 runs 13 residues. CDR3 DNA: TGCGCCAGCAGTTCCCAGAACACCGGGGAGCTGTTTTTT. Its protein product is CASSSQNTGELFF. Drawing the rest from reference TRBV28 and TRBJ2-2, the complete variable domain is DVKVTQSSRYLVKRTGEKVFLECVQDMDHENMFWYRQDPGLGLRLIYFSYDVKMKEKGDIPEGYSVSREKKERFSLILESASTNQTSMYLCASSSQNTGELFFGEGSRLTVL.

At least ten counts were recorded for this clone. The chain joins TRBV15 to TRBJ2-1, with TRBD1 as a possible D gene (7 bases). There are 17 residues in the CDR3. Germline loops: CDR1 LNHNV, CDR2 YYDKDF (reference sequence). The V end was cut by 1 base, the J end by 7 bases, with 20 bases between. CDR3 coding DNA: TGTGCCACCAGCAGAGGGGCGGGAAAGGGGGCCCATAATGAGCAGTTCTTC. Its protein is CATSRGAGKGAHNEQFF.

The CDR3 spells CASSQRLGSTDTQYF. The DNA for the CDR3 is TGCGCCAGCAGCCAAAGGCTGGGGAGCACAGATACGCAGTATTTT. The rearrangement links TRBV4-1 to TRBJ2-3; D call uncertain. Trimming took 2 bases from V and 0 from J, leaving 9 bases between them. The CDR3 sequence is 15 residues long. The germline V gene encodes CDR1 MGHRA and CDR2 YSYEKL.

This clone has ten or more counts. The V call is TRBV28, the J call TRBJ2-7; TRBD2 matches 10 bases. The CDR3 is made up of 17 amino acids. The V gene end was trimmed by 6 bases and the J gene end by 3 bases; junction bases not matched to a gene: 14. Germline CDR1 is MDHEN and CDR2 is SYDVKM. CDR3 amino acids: CASSPLLSSGRLYEQYF. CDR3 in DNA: TGTGCCAGCAGCCCCTTACTGTCTAGCGGGAGACTCTACGAGCAGTACTTC. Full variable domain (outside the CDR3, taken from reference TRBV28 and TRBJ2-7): DVKVTQSSRYLVKRTGEKVFLECVQDMDHENMFWYRQDPGLGLRLIYFSYDVKMKEKGDIPEGYSVSREKKERFSLILESASTNQTSMYLCASSPLLSSGRLYEQYFGPGTRLTVT.